The sequence of this T cell receptor beta chain was determined in a study of monozygotic twins with inflammatory bowel disease. Following a re-call of the 5' RACE reads, TCRdb has one entry per CDR3 protein and lacks DNA. This repertoire comprises some 450,000 distinct CDR3 sequences; its ten largest clones make up more than 2%. The CDR3 extends over 18 amino acids. Germline-derived CDR1 and CDR2 are MNHEY and SVGAGI. The V gene is TRBV6-5, the J gene TRBJ2-1; the D call of TRBD2 rests on TCRdb alone, since no DNA is present to check it. Sample: blood. The sequence came from a human donor with ulcerative colitis or Crohn's disease, or a healthy co-twin of an affected twin (not recorded which). The CDR3 protein is CASSYSNKRLAGYNEQFF.